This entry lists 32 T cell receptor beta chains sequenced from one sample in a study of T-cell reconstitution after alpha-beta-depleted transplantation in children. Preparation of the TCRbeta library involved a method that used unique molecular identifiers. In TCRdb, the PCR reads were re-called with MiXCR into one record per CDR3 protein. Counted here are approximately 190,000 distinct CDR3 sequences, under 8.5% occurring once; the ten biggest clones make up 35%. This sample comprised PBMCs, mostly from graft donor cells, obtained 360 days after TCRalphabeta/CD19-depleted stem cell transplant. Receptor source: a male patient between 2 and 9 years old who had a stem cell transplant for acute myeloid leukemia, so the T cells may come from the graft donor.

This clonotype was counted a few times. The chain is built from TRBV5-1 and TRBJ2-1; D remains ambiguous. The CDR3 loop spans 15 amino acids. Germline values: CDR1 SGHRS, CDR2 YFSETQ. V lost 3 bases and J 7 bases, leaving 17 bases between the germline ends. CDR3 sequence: CASSSGPRFGNEQFF. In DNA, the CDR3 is TGCGCCAGCAGCTCTGGCCCTAGGTTTGGGAATGAGCAGTTCTTC.

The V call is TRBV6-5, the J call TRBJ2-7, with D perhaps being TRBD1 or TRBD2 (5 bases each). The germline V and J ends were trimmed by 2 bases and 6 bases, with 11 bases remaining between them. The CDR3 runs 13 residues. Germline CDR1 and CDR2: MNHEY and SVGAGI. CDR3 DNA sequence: TGTGCCAGCAGTTACGCCGCGAGGGGCGAGCAGTACGTC. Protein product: CASSYAARGEQYV.

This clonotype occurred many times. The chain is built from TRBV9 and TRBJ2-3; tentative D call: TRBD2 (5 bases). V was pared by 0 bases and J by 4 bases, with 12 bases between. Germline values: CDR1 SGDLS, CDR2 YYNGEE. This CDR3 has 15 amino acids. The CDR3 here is CASSVASRLADTQYF. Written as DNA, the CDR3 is TGTGCCAGCAGCGTAGCTAGCAGACTTGCAGATACGCAGTATTTT.

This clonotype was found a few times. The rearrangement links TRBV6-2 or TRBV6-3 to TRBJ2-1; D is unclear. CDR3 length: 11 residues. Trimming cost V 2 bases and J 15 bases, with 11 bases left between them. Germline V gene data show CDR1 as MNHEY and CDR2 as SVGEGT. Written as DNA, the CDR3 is TGTGCCAGCAGTTACGGCTCTACCGGGTTCTTC. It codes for CASSYGSTGFF.

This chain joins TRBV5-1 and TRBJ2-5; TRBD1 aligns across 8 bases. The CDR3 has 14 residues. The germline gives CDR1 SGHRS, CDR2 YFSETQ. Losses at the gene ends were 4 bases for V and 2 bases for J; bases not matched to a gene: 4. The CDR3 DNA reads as TGCGCCAGCAGCGGACAGGGCGTTCAAGAGACCCAGTACTTC. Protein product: CASSGQGVQETQYF.

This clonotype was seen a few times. CDR3 DNA sequence: TGTGCCAGCAGTCCGTGGATAGCGAACACCGGGGAGCTGTTTTTT. It specifies CASSPWIANTGELFF. This sequence joins TRBV27 and TRBJ2-2; no reliable D call. The CDR3 contains 15 residues. Trimming took 5 bases from V and 0 from J, leaving 10 bases between them. Looked up from germline, CDR1 is MNHEY and CDR2 is SMNVEV (reference sequence).

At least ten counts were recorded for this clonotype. CDR3 residues: CASSYVSGTKNIQYF. The CDR3 bases are TGTGCCAGCAGTTACGTGAGCGGTACCAAAAACATTCAGTACTTC. This chain connects TRBV6-5 to TRBJ2-4, with a possible D match to TRBD2 (5 bases). The CDR3 is 15 residues long. CDR1 and CDR2 from the germline V gene are MNHEY and SVGAGI. The germline V and J ends were trimmed by 2 bases and 2 bases, with 10 bases remaining between them.

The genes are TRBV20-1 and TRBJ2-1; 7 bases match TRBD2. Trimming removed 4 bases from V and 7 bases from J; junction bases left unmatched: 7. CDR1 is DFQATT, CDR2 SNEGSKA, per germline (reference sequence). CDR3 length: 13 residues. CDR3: CSAIIRGGNEQFF. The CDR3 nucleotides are TGCAGTGCTATCATTAGGGGAGGGAATGAGCAGTTCTTC.

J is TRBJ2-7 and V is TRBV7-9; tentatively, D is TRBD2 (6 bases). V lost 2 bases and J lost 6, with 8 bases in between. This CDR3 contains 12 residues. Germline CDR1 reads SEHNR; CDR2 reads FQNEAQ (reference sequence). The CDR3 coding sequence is TGTGCCAGCAGCTTAAAGGGAGGCGAGCAGTACGTC. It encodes CASSLKGGEQYV.

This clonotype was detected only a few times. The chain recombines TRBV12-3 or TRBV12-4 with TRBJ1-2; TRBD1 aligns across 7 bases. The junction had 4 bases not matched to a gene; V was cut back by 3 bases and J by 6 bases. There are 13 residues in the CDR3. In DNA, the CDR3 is TGTGCCAGCAGTTTCTGGCAGGGGGATGGCTACACCTTC. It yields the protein CASSFWQGDGYTF.

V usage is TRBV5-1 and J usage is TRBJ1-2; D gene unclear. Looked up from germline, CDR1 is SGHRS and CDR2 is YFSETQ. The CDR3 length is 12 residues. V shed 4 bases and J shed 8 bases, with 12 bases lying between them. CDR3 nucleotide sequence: TGCGCCAGCAGCGACGATGGAAGCGGCTACACCTTC. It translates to CASSDDGSGYTF.

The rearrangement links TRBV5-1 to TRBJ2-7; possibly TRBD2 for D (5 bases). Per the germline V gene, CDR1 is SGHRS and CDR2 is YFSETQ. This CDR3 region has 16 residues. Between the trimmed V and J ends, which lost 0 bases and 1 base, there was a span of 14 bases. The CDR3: CASSLGPRQRSYEQYV. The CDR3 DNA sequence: TGCGCCAGCAGCTTGGGGCCGCGGCAGCGGTCCTACGAGCAGTACGTC.

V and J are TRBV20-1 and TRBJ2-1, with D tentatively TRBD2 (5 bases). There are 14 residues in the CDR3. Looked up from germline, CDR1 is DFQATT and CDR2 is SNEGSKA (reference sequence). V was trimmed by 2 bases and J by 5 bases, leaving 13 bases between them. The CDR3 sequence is CSARSTGINNEQFF. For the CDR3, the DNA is TGCAGTGCTAGATCGACGGGGATCAACAATGAGCAGTTCTTC.

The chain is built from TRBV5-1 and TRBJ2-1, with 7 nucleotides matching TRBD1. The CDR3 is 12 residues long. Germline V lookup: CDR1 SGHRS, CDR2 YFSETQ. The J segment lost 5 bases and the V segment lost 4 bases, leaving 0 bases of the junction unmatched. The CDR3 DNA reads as TGCGCCAGCAGCGACAGGGACAATGAGCAGTTCTTC. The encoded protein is CASSDRDNEQFF.

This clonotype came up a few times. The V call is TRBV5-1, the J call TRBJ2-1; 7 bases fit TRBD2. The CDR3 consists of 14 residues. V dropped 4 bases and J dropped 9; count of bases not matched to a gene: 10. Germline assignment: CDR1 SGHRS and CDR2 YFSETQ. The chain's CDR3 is CASSPGTTAGEQFF. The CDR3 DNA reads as TGCGCCAGCAGCCCTGGGACTACCGCGGGTGAGCAGTTCTTC.

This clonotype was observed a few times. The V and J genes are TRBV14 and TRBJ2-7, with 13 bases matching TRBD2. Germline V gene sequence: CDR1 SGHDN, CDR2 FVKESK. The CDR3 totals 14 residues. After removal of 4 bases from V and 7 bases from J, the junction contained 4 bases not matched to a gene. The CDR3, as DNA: TGTGCCAGCAGCCGGACTAGCGGGAGTGGGGAGCAGTACTTC. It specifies CASSRTSGSGEQYF.

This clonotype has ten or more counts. The CDR3 coding sequence is TGCAGTCTGAGACTGAACACTGAAGCTTTCTTT. This gives the protein CSLRLNTEAFF. The rearrangement uses TRBV20-1 and TRBJ1-1; D is ambiguous. The CDR3 is made up of 11 amino acids. V lost 8 bases and J lost 0, with 7 bases in between. Germline loops: CDR1 DFQATT, CDR2 SNEGSKA (reference sequence).

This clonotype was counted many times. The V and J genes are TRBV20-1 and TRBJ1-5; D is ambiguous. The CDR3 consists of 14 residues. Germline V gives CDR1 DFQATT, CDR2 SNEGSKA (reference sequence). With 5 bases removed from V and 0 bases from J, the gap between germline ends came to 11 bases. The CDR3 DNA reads TGCAGTGCTCCGCGCCCTGGTAGCAATCAGCCCCAGCATTTT. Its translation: CSAPRPGSNQPQHF.

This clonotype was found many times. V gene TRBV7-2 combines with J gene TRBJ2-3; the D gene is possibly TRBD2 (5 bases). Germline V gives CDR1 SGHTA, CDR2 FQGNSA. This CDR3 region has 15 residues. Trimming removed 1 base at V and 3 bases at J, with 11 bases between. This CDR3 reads CASSLGSRDTDTQYF. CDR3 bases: TGTGCCAGCAGCTTAGGGTCGAGGGATACAGATACGCAGTATTTT.

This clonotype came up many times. DNA for the CDR3: TGTGCCAGCAGCTTAAACCCAACCGGGCCGAAACAGGATGAGCAGTTCTTC. Translating gives CASSLNPTGPKQDEQFF. This sequence joins TRBV7-3 and TRBJ2-1; D perhaps matches TRBD1 (5 bases). The V gene lost 1 base and the J gene lost 8 bases, with 21 bases spanning the gap. The CDR3 runs to 17 residues. CDR1 and CDR2 (germline): SGHTA, FQGTGA.

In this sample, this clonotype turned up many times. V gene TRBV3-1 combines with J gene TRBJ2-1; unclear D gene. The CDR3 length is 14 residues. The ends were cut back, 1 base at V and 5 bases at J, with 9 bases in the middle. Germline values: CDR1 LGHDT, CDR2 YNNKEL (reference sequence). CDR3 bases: TGTGCCAGCAGCCAAGTTGACGTCGACAATGAGCAGTTCTTC. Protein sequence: CASSQVDVDNEQFF.

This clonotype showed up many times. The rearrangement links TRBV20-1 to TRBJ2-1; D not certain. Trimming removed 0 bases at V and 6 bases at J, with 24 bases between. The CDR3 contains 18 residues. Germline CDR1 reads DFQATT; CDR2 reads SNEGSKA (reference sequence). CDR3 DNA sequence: TGCAGTGCTAGAGATTATGAGGCAAGGGCCCCGAGATTCAATGAGCAGTTCTTC. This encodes CSARDYEARAPRFNEQFF.

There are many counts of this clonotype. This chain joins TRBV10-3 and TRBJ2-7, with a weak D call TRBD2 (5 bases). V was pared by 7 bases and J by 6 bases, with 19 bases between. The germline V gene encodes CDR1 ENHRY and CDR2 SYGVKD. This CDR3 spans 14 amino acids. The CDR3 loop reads CAINRSGPIFEQYF. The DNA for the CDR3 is TGTGCCATCAACCGGAGCGGTCCCATTTTCGAGCAGTACTTC.

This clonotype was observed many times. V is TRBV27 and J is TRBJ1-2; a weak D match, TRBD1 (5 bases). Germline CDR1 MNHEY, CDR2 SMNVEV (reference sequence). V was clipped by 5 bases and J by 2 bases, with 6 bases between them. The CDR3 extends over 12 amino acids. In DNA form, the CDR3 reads TGTGCCAGCAGTCGGACAAACTATGGCTACACCTTC. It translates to CASSRTNYGYTF.

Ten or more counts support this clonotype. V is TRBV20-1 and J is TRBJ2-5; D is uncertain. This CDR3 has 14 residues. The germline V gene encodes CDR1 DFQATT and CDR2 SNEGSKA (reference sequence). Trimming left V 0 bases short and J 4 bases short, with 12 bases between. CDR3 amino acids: CSARDWRGSETQYF. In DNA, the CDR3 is TGCAGTGCTAGAGATTGGCGAGGATCAGAGACCCAGTACTTC.

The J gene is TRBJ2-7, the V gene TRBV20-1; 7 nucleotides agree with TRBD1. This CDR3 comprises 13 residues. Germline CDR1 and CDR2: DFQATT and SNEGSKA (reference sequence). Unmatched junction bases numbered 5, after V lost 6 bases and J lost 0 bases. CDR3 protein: CSARGSNSYEQYF. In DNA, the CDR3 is TGCAGTGCCAGGGGGTCCAACTCCTACGAGCAGTACTTC.

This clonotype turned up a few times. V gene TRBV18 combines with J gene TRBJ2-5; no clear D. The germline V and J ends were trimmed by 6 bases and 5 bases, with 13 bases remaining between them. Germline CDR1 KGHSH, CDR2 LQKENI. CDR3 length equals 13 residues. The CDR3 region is CASSPGDRETQYF. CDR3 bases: TGTGCCAGCTCTCCCGGAGATCGGGAGACCCAGTACTTC.

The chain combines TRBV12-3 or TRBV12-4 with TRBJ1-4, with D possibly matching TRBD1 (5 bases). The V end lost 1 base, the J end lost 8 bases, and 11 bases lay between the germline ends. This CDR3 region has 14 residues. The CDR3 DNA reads TGTGCCAGCAGTTTAGGAGGGGTCGAGGAAAAACTGTTTTTT. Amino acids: CASSLGGVEEKLFF.

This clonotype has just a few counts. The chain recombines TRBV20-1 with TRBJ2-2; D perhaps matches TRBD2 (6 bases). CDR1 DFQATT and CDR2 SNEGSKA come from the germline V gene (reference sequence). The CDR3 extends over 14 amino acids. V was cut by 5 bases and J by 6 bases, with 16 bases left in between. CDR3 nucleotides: TGCAGTGCTGGGGCTAATCCGGGGGCCGGGGAGCTGTTTTTT. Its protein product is CSAGANPGAGELFF.

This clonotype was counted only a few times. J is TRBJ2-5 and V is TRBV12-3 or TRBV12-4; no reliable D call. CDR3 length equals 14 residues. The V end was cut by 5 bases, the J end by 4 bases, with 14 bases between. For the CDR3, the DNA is TGTGCCAGCAGTCCCCGGACGGCCCGAGAGACCCAGTACTTC. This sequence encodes CASSPRTARETQYF.

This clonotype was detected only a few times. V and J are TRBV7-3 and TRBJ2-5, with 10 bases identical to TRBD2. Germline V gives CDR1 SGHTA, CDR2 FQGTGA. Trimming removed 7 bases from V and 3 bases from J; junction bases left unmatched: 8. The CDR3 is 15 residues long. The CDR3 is CASTKQREGEETQYF. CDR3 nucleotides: TGTGCCAGCACCAAACAGCGGGAGGGCGAAGAGACCCAGTACTTC.

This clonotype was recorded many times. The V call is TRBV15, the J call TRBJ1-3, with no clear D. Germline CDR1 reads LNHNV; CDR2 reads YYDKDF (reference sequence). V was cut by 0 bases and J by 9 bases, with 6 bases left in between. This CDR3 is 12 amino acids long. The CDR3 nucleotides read TGTGCCACCAGCAGAGATCATAGCACCATATATTTT. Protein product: CATSRDHSTIYF.